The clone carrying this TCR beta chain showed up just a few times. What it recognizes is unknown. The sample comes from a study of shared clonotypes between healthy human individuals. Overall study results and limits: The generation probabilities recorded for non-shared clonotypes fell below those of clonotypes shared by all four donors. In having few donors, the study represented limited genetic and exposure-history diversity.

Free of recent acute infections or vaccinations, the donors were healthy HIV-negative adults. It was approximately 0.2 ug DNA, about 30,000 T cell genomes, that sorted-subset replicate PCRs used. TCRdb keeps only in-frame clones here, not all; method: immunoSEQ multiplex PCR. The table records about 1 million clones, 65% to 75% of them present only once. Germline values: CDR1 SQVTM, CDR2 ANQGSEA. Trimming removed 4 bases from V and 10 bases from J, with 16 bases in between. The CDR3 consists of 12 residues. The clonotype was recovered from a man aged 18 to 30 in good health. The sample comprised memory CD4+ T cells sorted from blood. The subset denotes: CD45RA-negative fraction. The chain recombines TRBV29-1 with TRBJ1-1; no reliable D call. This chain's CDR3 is CSVVMVWRRAFF. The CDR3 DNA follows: TGCAGCGTTGTAATGGTCTGGCGAAGAGCTTTCTTT.